These 16 T cell receptor beta chains share one sample of origin, sequenced in a study of blood T cells in healthy people across ages (dated by TCRdb to 2015 to 2017). The method was 5' RACE. Instrument used: Illumina HiSeq 2500. The second PCR ran for about 6 to 12 cycles and used a J-beta primer mix along with a sample-barcoded 5' primer. TCRdb reworked the public reads: Q25 trimming with fastp, MiXCR clone assembly, productive beta chains retained. Records with the same CDR3 protein are collapsed into one entry carrying the most frequent genes and DNA. The sample profile shows about 800,000 distinct CDR3 sequences; nearly 60% of them were found once. The top ten constitute approximately 21% of the sample. The sample comprised blood. These TCRs come from a man aged 25 to 40 in good health.

The rearrangement links TRBV7-8 to TRBJ2-7; tentatively, D is TRBD1 (5 bases). Between the trimmed V and J ends, which lost 3 bases and 4 bases, there was a span of 13 bases. Germline V CDR1 and CDR2: SGHVS, FQNEAQ. The CDR3 spans 14 residues. The CDR3 region has the DNA TGTGCCAGCAGCTTCACCTTGGGGCGGTACGAGCAGTACTTC. This translates into CASSFTLGRYEQYF.

J is TRBJ2-2 and V is TRBV20-1; D is tentatively TRBD1 or TRBD2 (5 bases each). Between the trimmed V and J ends, which lost 5 bases and 0 bases, there was a span of 13 bases. CDR1 DFQATT and CDR2 SNEGSKA come from the germline V gene (reference sequence). This CDR3 contains 15 residues. The CDR3 loop reads CSAQGPAANTGELFF. The DNA for the CDR3 is TGCAGTGCTCAGGGACCAGCTGCGAACACCGGGGAGCTGTTTTTT.

Here the CDR3 DNA reads TGCAGTGCTAGAGAATTATATGGCCCCGCGGCCACCCGCTACACCTTC. Translation: CSARELYGPAATRYTF. The V and J genes are TRBV20-1 and TRBJ1-2; D uncertain. CDR1 and CDR2 (germline): DFQATT, SNEGSKA (reference sequence). There are 16 residues in the CDR3. V lost 0 bases and J lost 9, with 23 bases in between.

The table lists this clonotype with a few counts. The chain employs TRBV6-1 and TRBJ2-3; D unclear. V dropped 0 bases and J dropped 2 bases, with 6 bases sitting between them. Germline loops: CDR1 MNHNS, CDR2 SASEGT. The CDR3 spans 14 residues. The CDR3 protein is CASSEAPYTDTQYF. As DNA, the CDR3 is TGTGCCAGCAGTGAAGCGCCCTACACAGATACGCAGTATTTT.

The chain links TRBV13 to TRBJ2-4, with D perhaps TRBD1 (5 bases). Trimming cost V 7 bases and J 13 bases, with 17 bases left between them. Germline V gene sequence: CDR1 PRHDT, CDR2 FYEKMQ (reference sequence). The CDR3 extends over 12 amino acids. The CDR3 nucleotides read TGTGCCAGCACGGTATCCCAGGGCCTCCAGTACTTC. Amino acids: CASTVSQGLQYF.

J is TRBJ2-4 and V is TRBV7-2, with D perhaps given as TRBD1 or TRBD2 (5 bases each). The end of the DNA is better explained by TRBJ2-7, so the J call may be wrong. This CDR3 has 14 residues. Germline lookup yields CDR1 SGHTA and CDR2 FQGNSA. CDR3 DNA sequence: TGTGCCAGCAGCTTGGGGGTTCCCTACTACGAGCAGTACTTC. Translated: CASSLGVPYYEQYF.

The rearrangement links TRBV25-1 to TRBJ2-1, with 8 bases matching TRBD1. This CDR3 is built from 13 residues. Trimming cost V 6 bases and J 4 bases; bases outside gene matches: 2. The germline gives CDR1 MGHDK, CDR2 SYGVNS. The CDR3 reads CASSHRGYNEQFF. CDR3 nucleotides: TGTGCCAGCAGCCACAGGGGGTACAATGAGCAGTTCTTC.

This clonotype was counted only a few times. The rearrangement joins TRBV20-1 to TRBJ2-5; no reliable D call. The CDR3 consists of 12 residues. V lost 1 base and J 4 bases, leaving 7 bases between the germline ends. Germline V lookup: CDR1 DFQATT, CDR2 SNEGSKA (reference sequence). The CDR3 DNA reads as TGCAGTGCTAGAGGGGCGCGAGAGACCCAGTACTTC. This translates into CSARGARETQYF.

A note on this clonotype: Mismatch with germline at one junction end may stem from a read error. The J gene is TRBJ2-4, the V gene TRBV20-1; 9 nucleotides match TRBD1. CDR1 is DFQATT, CDR2 SNEGSKA, per germline (reference sequence). The CDR3 is 14 amino acids. CDR3 protein: CSARGQGDKNIRYF. DNA of the CDR3: TGCAGTGCTAGAGGACAGGGGGACAAAAACATTCGGTACTTC.

This clonotype was found a few times. The V and J genes are TRBV7-2 and TRBJ2-5, with TRBD1 identical over 7 bases. The CDR3 is 13 amino acids. The germline CDR1 and CDR2 sequences are SGHTA and FQGNSA. V lost 5 bases and J lost 5; bases outside the gene matches: 5. CDR3 DNA: TGTGCCAGCAGCCCAGGGGGTACGGAGACCCAGTACTTC. Translating gives CASSPGGTETQYF.

This chain links TRBV27 with TRBJ2-3; 10 bases are a match to TRBD2. CDR1 and CDR2 (germline): MNHEY, SMNVEV (reference sequence). The CDR3 contains 19 residues. V shed 8 bases, J shed 2 bases, and the junction held 19 bases outside the gene matches. The CDR3 here is CASATEGASGSGVTDTQYF. The CDR3 DNA reads TGTGCCAGCGCAACCGAAGGGGCTAGCGGGAGTGGGGTCACAGATACGCAGTATTTT.

The DNA of the CDR3 is TGTGCCAGCTCTCCTTTAGCGGAGGTGAACACTGAAGCTTTCTTT. Translation: CASSPLAEVNTEAFF. The V gene is TRBV18, the J gene TRBJ1-1, with D unresolved. V gave up 6 bases and J gave up 0 bases, with 14 bases separating them. Looked up from germline, CDR1 is KGHSH and CDR2 is LQKENI. The CDR3 totals 15 residues.

A single count supports this clonotype. J is TRBJ2-3 and V is TRBV20-1; 8 bases line up with TRBD2. The junction had 12 bases not matched to a gene; V was cut back by 6 bases and J by 4 bases. Germline assignment: CDR1 DFQATT and CDR2 SNEGSKA (reference sequence). The CDR3 extends over 15 amino acids. The CDR3 DNA is TGCAGTGCCGTCAGAGATAAAGCGGGGGCAGATACGCAGTATTTT. Translated, it gives CSAVRDKAGADTQYF.

This sequence joins TRBV2 and TRBJ2-5, with D possibly being TRBD1 or TRBD2 (5 bases each). V was cut by 6 bases and J by 4 bases, with 9 bases left in between. CDR1 is SNHLY and CDR2 is FYNNEI in the germline V gene. The CDR3 covers 12 residues. CDR3 sequence reads: CASRRDGETQYF. CDR3 DNA sequence: TGTGCCAGCAGAAGGGACGGAGAGACCCAGTACTTC.

CDR3 DNA sequence: TGTGCCAGCAGCTTAAGCAGGGGTCATTCACCCCTCCACTTT. The encoded protein is CASSLSRGHSPLHF. V and J are TRBV7-2 and TRBJ1-6; tentatively, D is TRBD1 (6 bases). Looked up from germline, CDR1 is SGHTA and CDR2 is FQGNSA. This CDR3 contains 14 residues. Trimming left V 2 bases short and J 8 bases short, with 10 bases between.

The chain employs TRBV29-1 and TRBJ1-2; 7 bases align to TRBD1. This CDR3 spans 12 amino acids. J lost 4 bases, V lost 8 bases, and 7 bases had no gene match. CDR1 SQVTM and CDR2 ANQGSEA come from the germline V gene. CDR3 region: CSYDRETYGYTF. The CDR3 DNA is TGCAGCTATGACAGGGAAACCTATGGCTACACCTTC.